The clone carrying this T cell receptor beta chain occurred many times. Antigen: not known. It was from roughly 10 ml of fresh peripheral blood that the PBMCs came. RNA transcripts served as template for amplifying TCR beta CDR3 sequences. Second-round multiplex PCR came after first-round RT-PCR with HTBI primers. In TCRdb, the multiplex PCR reads were re-called with MiXCR into one record per CDR3 protein. The sample lists 500,000 to 800,000 distinct CDR3 sequences; about two fifths were seen once. This specimen comes from a study of Graves' ophthalmopathy and Graves' hyperthyroidism. Study observations and caveats: In blood appeared most of the expanded thyroid clonotypes whose frequency exceeded 0.001. At 65% to 71% sensitivity and 72.22% specificity, the model predicted progression of the ophthalmopathy.

This TCR came from an adult man with Graves' ophthalmopathy. The sample taken for sequencing was peripheral blood.

In nucleotides, the CDR3 is TGTGCCAGTAGTACTGGTCCTACTCAGCCCCAGCATTTT. Its translation is CASSTGPTQPQHF. The chain employs TRBV19 and TRBJ1-5; D remains unclear. The germline V gene encodes CDR1 LNHDA and CDR2 SQIVND (reference sequence). The CDR3 length is 13 residues. The germline V and J ends were trimmed by 4 bases and 6 bases, with 10 bases remaining between them.